Below are 6 T cell receptor beta chains sequenced from a single sample in a study of T-cell memory formation after mild COVID-19. Each CDR3 protein is one row after TCRdb ran MiXCR on the 5' RACE reads. The sample includes some 300,000 distinct CDR3 sequences, 20% to 25% of them seen just once. The sample consisted of PBMCs or a T cell subset sorted from them (not recorded which). These receptors all come from a man in his late teens or twenties who had mild COVID-19 (a few samples of this study predate the infection). Cell type and time point are not known.

The J gene is TRBJ2-1, the V gene TRBV24-1; 8 bases map to TRBD2. Germline trimming cut 4 bases from V and 4 bases from J; bases unmatched to any gene: 8. From germline, CDR1 is KGHDR and CDR2 SFDVKD. This CDR3 region has 16 residues. The CDR3 DNA is TGTGCCACCAGTGAGGCCCCGGGACTAGGGTACAATGAGCAGTTCTTC. Translated: CATSEAPGLGYNEQFF.

This clonotype was detected a few times. The rearrangement links TRBV4-2 to TRBJ2-3; D is ambiguous. The CDR3 is 15 amino acids. Trimming left V 1 base short and J 4 bases short, with 12 bases between. Germline-derived CDR1 and CDR2 are LGHNA and YNFKEQ. Written as DNA, the CDR3 is TGTGCCAGCAGCCAAGGCACCAGCCGGGCAGATACGCAGTATTTT. It encodes CASSQGTSRADTQYF.

This clonotype was recorded a few times. CDR3 amino acids: CASSLSDNTEAFF. The CDR3, as DNA: TGCGCCAGCAGCTTGTCGGATAACACTGAAGCTTTCTTT. The chain joins TRBV5-1 to TRBJ1-1; no definite D call. The V end was cut by 1 base, the J end by 2 bases, with 6 bases between. CDR1 and CDR2 from the germline V gene are SGHRS and YFSETQ. CDR3 length: 13 amino acids.

This clonotype showed up just a few times. The V and J genes are TRBV12-3 or TRBV12-4 and TRBJ1-2; D remains unclear. V was shortened by 10 bases and J by 2 bases, with 2 bases between the two germline ends. This CDR3 spans 9 amino acids. The CDR3 nucleotides are TGTGCCATCAACTATGGCTACACCTTC. Encoded protein: CAINYGYTF.

This clonotype was seen a handful of times. The V and J genes are TRBV7-2 and TRBJ1-6; D gene ambiguous. V lost 3 bases to trimming and J lost 2 bases, with 11 bases between them. Germline V gene data show CDR1 as SGHTA and CDR2 as FQGNSA. This CDR3 contains 16 residues. CDR3 region: CASSFTPGTYNSPLHF. CDR3 DNA: TGTGCCAGCAGCTTCACCCCGGGGACCTATAATTCACCCCTCCACTTT.

This clonotype was seen more than once but under ten times. The chain joins TRBV5-1 to TRBJ1-1; D is perhaps TRBD1 (5 bases). Germline V gives CDR1 SGHRS, CDR2 YFSETQ. Trimming shortened V by 5 bases and J by 0 bases, and 8 bases separated the two germline ends. The CDR3 is made up of 13 amino acids. The CDR3 coding sequence is TGCGCCAGCAGTATCAGGGTGAACACTGAAGCTTTCTTT. It encodes CASSIRVNTEAFF. Full variable domain (outside the CDR3, taken from reference TRBV5-1 and TRBJ1-1): KAGVTQTPRYLIKTRGQQVTLSCSPISGHRSVSWYQQTPGQGLQFLFEYFSETQRNKGNFPGRFSGRQFSNSRSEMNVSTLELGDSALYLCASSIRVNTEAFFGQGTRLTVV.